The 28 T cell receptor beta chains reported below all come from one sample, sequenced in a study of OX40 agonist ivuxolimab in advanced cancers. The table came from immunoSEQ multiplex PCR; TCRdb's copy has only in-frame clones and leaves some out. The table lists some 43,000 clones, about 87% of them singletons. Sequencing used CD4+ or CD8+ T cells sorted from blood, obtained in a trial of the OX40 agonist ivuxolimab. The receptor set was obtained from an adult with an advanced solid tumor such as melanoma, head and neck, liver or kidney cancer.

J is TRBJ1-4 and V is TRBV4-2, with D possibly matching TRBD1 (5 bases). Between the trimmed V and J ends, which lost 1 base and 4 bases, there was a span of 7 bases. This CDR3 has 14 residues. CDR1 LGHNA and CDR2 YNFKEQ come from the germline V gene. Written as DNA, the CDR3 is TGTGCCAGCAGCCAAGGGGGGATTAATGAAAAACTGTTTTTT. As protein: CASSQGGINEKLFF.

The chain employs TRBV4-1 and TRBJ1-3; no clear D gene. Per germline, CDR1 MGHRA and CDR2 YSYEKL. Trimming removed 3 bases from V and 9 bases from J, with 9 bases in between. CDR3 length: 12 amino acids. CDR3 sequence (DNA): TGCGCCAGCAGCCATGTTCTCGGCACCATATATTTT. Translated, it gives CASSHVLGTIYF.

This sequence joins TRBV5-1 and TRBJ1-2; the D is unclear. V lost 0 bases to trimming and J lost 6 bases, with 18 bases between them. This CDR3 spans 16 amino acids. Germline CDR1 and CDR2: SGHRS and YFSETQ. This CDR3 reads CASSLVWSVSTHGYTF. The CDR3 nucleotides are TGCGCCAGCAGCTTGGTTTGGTCAGTCTCGACCCATGGCTACACCTTC.

This chain joins TRBV15 and TRBJ2-2; 8 bases are a match to TRBD1. Germline CDR1 reads LNHNV; CDR2 reads YYDKDF (reference sequence). There are 16 residues in the CDR3. J lost 5 bases, V lost 0 bases, and 5 bases had no gene match. CDR3 sequence reads: CATSRDPGGPTGELFF. In nucleotides, the CDR3 is TGTGCCACCAGCAGAGATCCAGGGGGCCCTACCGGGGAGCTGTTTTTT.

The chain employs TRBV6-6 and TRBJ2-2, with D possibly matching TRBD2 (6 bases). V dropped 6 bases and J dropped 3 bases, with 14 bases sitting between them. This CDR3 region has 15 residues. Per the germline V gene, CDR1 is MNHNY and CDR2 is SVGAGI (reference sequence). The CDR3 loop is CASRDGRGDTGELFF. Here the CDR3 DNA reads TGTGCCAGCAGGGACGGGAGAGGCGACACCGGGGAGCTGTTTTTT.

The chain couples TRBV4-1 to TRBJ2-7, with TRBD1 matching 8 bases. J was trimmed by 6 bases and V by 2 bases; bases with no gene match: 6. Germline CDR1 is MGHRA and CDR2 is YSYEKL. The CDR3 runs 14 residues. Here the CDR3 DNA reads TGCGCCAGCAGCCAATACAGGGGGAGTCCCGAGCAGTACTTC. Its protein is CASSQYRGSPEQYF.

The chain recombines TRBV6-1 with TRBJ1-5; D remains unclear. The CDR3 runs to 15 residues. V lost 4 bases, J lost 8 bases, and 18 bases lay in between. The V gene's germline CDR1 is MNHNS and CDR2 SASEGT. CDR3 nucleotides: TGTGCCAGCAGTGTATGGGCCCTGGGCTTGGAGCCCCAGCATTTT. It is translated as CASSVWALGLEPQHF.

The rearrangement uses TRBV19 and TRBJ2-1, with D perhaps TRBD2 (5 bases). Germline CDR1 is LNHDA and CDR2 is SQIVND (reference sequence). The CDR3 covers 17 residues. The V end lost 1 base, the J end lost 3 bases, and 16 bases lay between the germline ends. CDR3 region: CASSIVAADPNYNEQFF. The CDR3, as DNA: TGTGCCAGTAGTATAGTCGCAGCGGACCCGAACTACAATGAGCAGTTCTTC.

The chain combines TRBV11-2 with TRBJ1-6; D call uncertain. The CDR3 spans 17 residues. Trimming pared 0 bases from V and 0 bases from J, leaving 9 bases between. CDR1 SGHAT and CDR2 FQNNGV come from the germline V gene. The CDR3 protein is CASSLDHESSYNSPLHF. As DNA, the CDR3 is TGTGCCAGCAGCTTAGATCACGAGAGCTCCTATAATTCACCCCTCCACTTT. Drawing the rest from reference TRBV11-2 and TRBJ1-6, the complete variable domain is EAGVAQSPRYKIIEKRQSVAFWCNPISGHATLYWYQQILGQGPKLLIQFQNNGVVDDSQLPKDRFSAERLKGVDSTLKIQPAKLEDSAVYLCASSLDHESSYNSPLHFGNGTRLTVT.

The rearrangement joins TRBV27 to TRBJ2-1; D unclear. The ends were cut back, 2 bases at V and 5 bases at J, with 7 bases in the middle. Germline lookup yields CDR1 MNHEY and CDR2 SMNVEV (reference sequence). This CDR3 contains 13 residues. The CDR3 bases are TGTGCCAGCAGTTTAGTGACTCACAATGAGCAGTTCTTC. Protein product: CASSLVTHNEQFF.

The V and J genes are TRBV6-6 and TRBJ2-7; a weak D match, TRBD2 (5 bases). The CDR3 has 15 residues. The germline V gene encodes CDR1 MNHNY and CDR2 SVGAGI (reference sequence). V gave up 0 bases and J gave up 3 bases, with 12 bases separating them. The CDR3 DNA reads TGTGCCAGCAGTTACTCGTGGTGGAGCGGCTACGAGCAGTACTTC. This sequence encodes CASSYSWWSGYEQYF.

The CDR3 DNA follows: TGTGCCAGCAGCCCAGACATTACTATTTCCTACGAGCAGTACTTC. This gives the protein CASSPDITISYEQYF. The rearrangement links TRBV7-2 to TRBJ2-7; D unclear. CDR1 is SGHTA, CDR2 FQGNSA, per germline. The CDR3 has 15 residues. The V gene lost 5 bases and the J gene lost 1 base, with 15 bases spanning the gap.

The chain joins TRBV6-5 to TRBJ2-1; the D gene could be TRBD1 or TRBD2 (5 bases each). V shed 4 bases and J shed 0 bases, with 13 bases lying between them. The CDR3 spans 16 residues. CDR1 is MNHEY, CDR2 SVGAGI, per germline. The CDR3 loop is CASSSTIGGSYNEQFF. The CDR3 DNA reads as TGTGCCAGCAGTTCAACCATTGGGGGCTCCTACAATGAGCAGTTCTTC.

The gene calls are TRBV6-5 and TRBJ1-1; 8 bases map to TRBD1. Looked up from germline, CDR1 is MNHEY and CDR2 is SVGAGI. This CDR3 comprises 14 residues. With 0 bases clipped from V and 11 bases from J, the junction kept 8 bases outside the gene matches. This chain's CDR3 is CASSYSQDRVAAFF. The CDR3 nucleotides read TGTGCCAGCAGTTACTCACAGGACAGGGTCGCGGCTTTCTTT.

The CDR3 region is CASSSGPTDTQYF. The CDR3 coding sequence is TGTGCCAGCAGCTCAGGGCCCACAGATACGCAGTATTTT. The V gene is TRBV5-6, the J gene TRBJ2-3; tentative D call: TRBD1 (5 bases). Trimming cost V 3 bases and J 2 bases, with 7 bases left between them. The CDR3 has 13 residues. Germline loops: CDR1 SGHDT, CDR2 YYEEEE.

The chain couples TRBV5-1 to TRBJ2-1; TRBD2 matches at 9 bases. This CDR3 is 15 amino acids long. V trimming: 2 bases; J trimming: 4 bases; junction bases outside the gene matches: 4. The V gene's germline CDR1 is SGHRS and CDR2 YFSETQ. The CDR3 loop is CASSFFTSGYNEQFF. DNA for the CDR3: TGCGCCAGCAGCTTCTTCACTAGCGGGTACAATGAGCAGTTCTTC.

V is TRBV9 and J is TRBJ2-7, with 9 bases fitting TRBD2. Germline CDR1 and CDR2: SGDLS and YYNGEE. This CDR3 has 15 residues. Losses at the gene ends were 1 base for V and 4 bases for J; bases not matched to a gene: 6. This CDR3 reads CASSVSGGTGYEQYF. The CDR3 bases are TGTGCCAGCAGCGTAAGCGGGGGGACTGGATACGAGCAGTACTTC.

This chain links TRBV5-1 with TRBJ2-1, with D possibly called TRBD1 or TRBD2 (5 bases each). This CDR3 is 14 amino acids long. CDR1 is SGHRS, CDR2 YFSETQ, per germline. The V and J ends lost 0 bases and 5 bases respectively, with 9 bases between them. CDR3 residues: CASSLGTLDNEQFF. The CDR3 coding sequence is TGCGCCAGCAGCTTGGGGACACTAGACAATGAGCAGTTCTTC.

The V call is TRBV12-5, the J call TRBJ1-5; no reliable D call. The CDR3 has 15 residues. Germline CDR1 reads LGHNT; CDR2 reads FRNRAP. V gave up 7 bases and J gave up 2 bases, with 15 bases separating them. The CDR3 region is CASAETDPGNQPQHF. The DNA of the CDR3 is TGTGCTAGTGCCGAAACGGACCCCGGCAATCAGCCCCAGCATTTT. Drawing the rest from reference TRBV12-5 and TRBJ1-5, the complete variable domain is DARVTQTPRHKVTEMGQEVTMRCQPILGHNTVFWYRQTMMQGLELLAYFRNRAPLDDSGMPKDRFSAEMPDATLATLKIQPSEPRDSAVYFCASAETDPGNQPQHFGDGTRLSIL.

V is TRBV14 and J is TRBJ2-3, with 11 positions matching TRBD2. CDR1 is SGHDN and CDR2 is FVKESK in the germline V gene. The CDR3 is 18 residues long. The ends lost 2 bases at V and 2 bases at J; junction bases unmatched: 9. The CDR3 spells CASSQFPTSGVFTDTQYF. CDR3 nucleotide sequence: TGTGCCAGCAGCCAATTCCCGACTAGCGGGGTTTTCACAGATACGCAGTATTTT.

About this clone itself: Other DNA sequences in this specimen translate into the identical CDR3. This chain links TRBV4-3 with TRBJ2-7; 7 nucleotides match TRBD1. This CDR3 contains 13 residues. Looked up from germline, CDR1 is LGHNA and CDR2 is YSLEER. V dropped 1 base and J dropped 3; count of bases not matched to a gene: 0. The CDR3 reads CASSQGDSYEQYF. For the CDR3, the DNA is TGCGCCAGCAGCCAAGGGGACAGCTACGAGCAGTACTTC.

V gene TRBV5-6 combines with J gene TRBJ2-3; D could derive from TRBD1 or TRBD2 (6 bases each). The V gene's germline CDR1 is SGHDT and CDR2 YYEEEE. This CDR3 has 15 amino acids. Trimming cost V 3 bases and J 0 bases, with 11 bases left between them. CDR3 amino acids: CASSWRGYSTDTQYF. In nucleotides, the CDR3 is TGTGCCAGCAGCTGGAGGGGGTATAGCACAGATACGCAGTATTTT.

This chain uses TRBV30 with TRBJ1-1, with no clear D. This CDR3 has 13 residues. The germline V gene encodes CDR1 GTSNPN and CDR2 SVGIG (reference sequence). Deletions cut 1 base from V and 4 bases from J, with 10 bases between. The CDR3 loop is CAWSGRTFTEAFF. The CDR3 DNA reads TGTGCCTGGAGTGGACGGACGTTCACTGAAGCTTTCTTT.

The chain links TRBV18 to TRBJ2-7; TRBD2 aligns across 11 bases. This CDR3 has 17 residues. J was trimmed by 5 bases and V by 5 bases; bases with no gene match: 14. Per germline, CDR1 KGHSH and CDR2 LQKENI. This chain's CDR3 is CASSSSGLAGRGDEQYF. Here the CDR3 DNA reads TGTGCCAGCTCATCCTCCGGACTAGCGGGTCGGGGAGACGAGCAGTACTTC.

The CDR3: CASRGGSGRSYEQYF. The DNA of the CDR3 is TGTGCCAGTAGAGGAGGTAGCGGGAGATCCTACGAGCAGTACTTC. J is TRBJ2-7 and V is TRBV19, with TRBD2 matching over 9 bases. The CDR3 covers 15 residues. CDR1 and CDR2 (germline): LNHDA, SQIVND (reference sequence). V lost 6 bases to trimming and J lost 1 base; unmatched junction nucleotides: 7.

For the CDR3, the DNA is TGTGCCAGCAGTCGGGACAGGGATTTCAGCAGCAATCAGCCCCAGCATTTT. Amino acid sequence: CASSRDRDFSSNQPQHF. The rearrangement joins TRBV2 to TRBJ1-5; 9 bases fit TRBD1. Germline assignment: CDR1 SNHLY and CDR2 FYNNEI. V shed 5 bases and J 1 base; nucleotides not matched to a gene: 9. The CDR3 is 17 amino acids.

The chain combines TRBV5-4 with TRBJ2-3; D is perhaps TRBD1 (6 bases). Germline CDR1 is SGHNT and CDR2 is YYREEE (reference sequence). The CDR3 runs to 16 residues. V shed 4 bases and J shed 2 bases, with 17 bases lying between them. CDR3 region: CASSASRDTDTDTQYF. As DNA, the CDR3 is TGTGCCAGCAGCGCAAGCCGGGACACAGACACAGATACGCAGTATTTT. The full variable domain, rest sourced from reference TRBV5-4 and TRBJ2-3, is ETGVTQSPTHLIKTRGQQVTLRCSSQSGHNTVSWYQQALGQGPQFIFQYYREEENGRGNFPPRFSGLQFPNYSSELNVNALELDDSALYLCASSASRDTDTDTQYFGPGTRLTVL.

The V call is TRBV7-3, the J call TRBJ2-7, with D uncertain. Trimming left V 1 base short and J 0 bases short, with 16 bases between. CDR1 is SGHTA, CDR2 FQGTGA, per germline. This CDR3 is 17 amino acids long. CDR3 DNA: TGTGCCAGCAGCTTAATCTCTGGCGGAACCAGCTCCTACGAGCAGTACTTC. Protein: CASSLISGGTSSYEQYF. Combining the CDR3 with reference TRBV7-3 and TRBJ2-7 gives the whole variable domain GAGVSQTPSNKVTEKGKYVELRCDPISGHTALYWYRQSLGQGPEFLIYFQGTGAADDSGLPNDRFFAVRPEGSVSTLKIQRTERGDSAVYLCASSLISGGTSSYEQYFGPGTRLTVT.